The clone carrying this T cell receptor (beta chain) has only a few counts. Each CDR3 protein gets one entry after TCRdb re-called the 5' RACE reads with MiXCR. Among 750,000 to 950,000 distinct CDR3 sequences, 10% to 15% were seen once, and the ten largest hold around 1.6%. This specimen belongs to a study of identical twins. The CDR3 consists of 15 residues. Germline V gene data show CDR1 as KGHDR and CDR2 as SFDVKD. V was trimmed by 0 bases and J by 0 bases, leaving 6 bases between them. Another study also made use of these data, one on yellow fever vaccine responses in identical twins.

Sequenced sample: PBMCs. The rearrangement links TRBV24-1 to TRBJ2-3; D call uncertain. The TCR was taken from a woman aged 18-30 years in good health. CDR3 in amino acids: CATSDLDDSTDTQYF. The CDR3 DNA reads as TGTGCCACCAGTGATTTGGACGATAGCACAGATACGCAGTATTTT.